This TCR beta chain originates from a study of shared clonotypes between healthy human individuals. Among the donors, all were Caucasian adults who lived in Nashville, Tennessee. Libraries were prepared by immunoSEQ multiplex PCR; TCRdb keeps only in-frame clonotypes and omits some of them. The sample holds some 2,500,000 clones; roughly 93% are singletons and the top ten take about 0.39%. The CDR3 is made up of 13 amino acids. The germline V and J ends were trimmed by 0 bases and 6 bases, with 5 bases remaining between them. The germline gives CDR1 WNHNN, CDR2 SYGVQD (reference sequence). The material sequenced was naive CD4+ T cells from PBMCs. Subset indicated: CD45RA+ positively selected. This receptor was identified in a man aged 18 to 30 in good health. Some clones in this sample may be carry-over from other donors' samples. The chain is built from TRBV10-1 and TRBJ1-4, with D uncertain. In nucleotides, the CDR3 is TGCGCCAGCAGTGAGTCGCGGGATGAAAAACTGTTTTTT. This translates into CASSESRDEKLFF.